This T cell receptor (beta chain) was sequenced during a study of regulatory T cells in long-lasting Graves disease. Time point here: newly diagnosed GD, antithyroid drugs for less than 3 months. TCR sequences were obtained from RNA taken from PBMCs. Recruitment took place at an endocrinology department in Xi'an, China. This clonotype showed up many times. To make TCR beta libraries, researchers used iRepertoire HTBI primers and Arm-PCR of CDR3 regions. TCRdb independently ran MiXCR on the multiplex PCR reads; one entry per CDR3 protein. The sample lists approximately 350,000 distinct CDR3 sequences, 12% seen once, with over 15% in the top ten. The data were also submitted as part of a second study, on T cells in Graves' hyperthyroidism and ophthalmopathy. According to that study: Median prediction lead before ophthalmopathy onset was 6.5 months with the model.

This receptor was taken from a woman aged 18-30 years with Graves disease. The sample consisted of peripheral blood mononuclear cells (PBMCs), taken at new diagnosis, from a patient treated with antithyroid drugs.

Written as DNA, the CDR3 is TGTGCCAGCAGCTCAGGGTCGGTGCTCCAAGAGACCCAGTACTTC. It translates to CASSSGSVLQETQYF. This rearrangement joins TRBV7-9 to TRBJ2-5; possible D gene TRBD1, 5 bases. The CDR3 is made up of 15 amino acids. Trimming left V 4 bases short and J 1 base short, with 13 bases between. The germline V gene has CDR1 SEHNR and CDR2 FQNEAQ (reference sequence).